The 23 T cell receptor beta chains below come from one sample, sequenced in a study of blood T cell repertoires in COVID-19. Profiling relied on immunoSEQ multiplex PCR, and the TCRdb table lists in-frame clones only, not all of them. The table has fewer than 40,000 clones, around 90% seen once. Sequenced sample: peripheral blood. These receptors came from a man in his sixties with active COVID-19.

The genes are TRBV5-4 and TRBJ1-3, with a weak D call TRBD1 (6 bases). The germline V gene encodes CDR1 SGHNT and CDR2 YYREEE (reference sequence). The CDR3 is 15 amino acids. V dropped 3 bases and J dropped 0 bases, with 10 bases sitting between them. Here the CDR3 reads CASSYGQSSGNTIYF. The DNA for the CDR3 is TGTGCCAGCAGCTACGGACAGAGCTCTGGAAACACCATATATTTT.

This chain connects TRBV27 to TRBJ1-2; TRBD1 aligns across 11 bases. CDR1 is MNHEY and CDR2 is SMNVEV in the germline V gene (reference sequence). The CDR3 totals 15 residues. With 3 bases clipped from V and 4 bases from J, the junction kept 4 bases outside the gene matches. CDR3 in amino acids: CASSFRGQGVYGYTF. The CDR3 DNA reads TGTGCCAGCAGTTTCAGGGGACAGGGGGTCTATGGCTACACCTTC.

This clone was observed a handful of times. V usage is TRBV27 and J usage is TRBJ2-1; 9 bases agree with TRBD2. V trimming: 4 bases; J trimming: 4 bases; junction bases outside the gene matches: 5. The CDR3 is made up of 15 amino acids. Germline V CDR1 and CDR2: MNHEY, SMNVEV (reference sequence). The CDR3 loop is CASSSQLAGYNEQFF. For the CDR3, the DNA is TGTGCCAGCAGTTCCCAGCTAGCGGGGTACAATGAGCAGTTCTTC.

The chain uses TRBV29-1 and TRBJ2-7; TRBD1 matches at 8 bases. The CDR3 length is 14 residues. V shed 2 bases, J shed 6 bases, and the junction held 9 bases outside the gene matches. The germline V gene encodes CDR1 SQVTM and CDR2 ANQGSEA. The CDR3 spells CSVEKSNRGVEQYF. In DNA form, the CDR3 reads TGCAGCGTTGAAAAGTCGAACAGGGGGGTCGAGCAGTACTTC.

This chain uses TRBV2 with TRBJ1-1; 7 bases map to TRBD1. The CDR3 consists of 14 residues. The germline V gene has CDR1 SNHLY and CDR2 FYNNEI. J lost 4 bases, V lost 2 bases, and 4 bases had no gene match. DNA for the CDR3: TGTGCCAGCAGTGAAATGGAGGGGGCCACTGAAGCTTTCTTT. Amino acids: CASSEMEGATEAFF.

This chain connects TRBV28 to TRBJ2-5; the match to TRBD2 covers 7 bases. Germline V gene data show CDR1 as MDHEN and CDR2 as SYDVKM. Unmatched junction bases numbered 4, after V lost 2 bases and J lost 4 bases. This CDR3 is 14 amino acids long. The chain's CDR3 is CASSLAGAGETQYF. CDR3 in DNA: TGTGCCAGCAGTTTAGCGGGAGCGGGAGAGACCCAGTACTTC.

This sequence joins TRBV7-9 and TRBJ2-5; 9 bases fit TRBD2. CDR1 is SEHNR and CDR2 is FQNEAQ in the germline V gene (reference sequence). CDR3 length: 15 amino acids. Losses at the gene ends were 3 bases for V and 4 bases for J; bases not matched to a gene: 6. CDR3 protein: CASSFPREGLETQYF. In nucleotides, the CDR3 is TGTGCCAGCAGCTTTCCGCGGGAGGGTTTAGAGACCCAGTACTTC.

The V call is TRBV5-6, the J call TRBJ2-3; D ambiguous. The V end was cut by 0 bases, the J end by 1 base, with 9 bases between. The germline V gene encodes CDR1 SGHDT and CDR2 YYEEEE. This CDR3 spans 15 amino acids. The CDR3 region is CASSLEKRGTDTQYF. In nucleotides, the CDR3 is TGTGCCAGCAGCTTGGAGAAGCGCGGCACAGATACGCAGTATTTT.

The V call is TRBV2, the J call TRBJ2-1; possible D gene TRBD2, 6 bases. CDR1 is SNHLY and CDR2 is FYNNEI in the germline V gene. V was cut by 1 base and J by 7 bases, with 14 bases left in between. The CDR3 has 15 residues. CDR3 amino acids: CASSEEGARGNEQFF. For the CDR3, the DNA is TGTGCCAGCAGTGAAGAGGGAGCCCGGGGGAATGAGCAGTTCTTC. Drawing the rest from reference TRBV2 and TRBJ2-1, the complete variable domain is EPEVTQTPSHQVTQMGQEVILRCVPISNHLYFYWYRQILGQKVEFLVSFYNNEISEKSEIFDDQFSVERPDGSNFTLKIRSTKLEDSAMYFCASSEEGARGNEQFFGPGTRLTVL.

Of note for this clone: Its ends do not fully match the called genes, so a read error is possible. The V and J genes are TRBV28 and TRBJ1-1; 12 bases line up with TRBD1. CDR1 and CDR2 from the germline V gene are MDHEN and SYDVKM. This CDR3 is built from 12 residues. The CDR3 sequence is CASSLRDRGRKF. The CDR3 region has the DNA TGTGCCAGCAGTCTCCGGGACAGGGGGCGGAAATTT.

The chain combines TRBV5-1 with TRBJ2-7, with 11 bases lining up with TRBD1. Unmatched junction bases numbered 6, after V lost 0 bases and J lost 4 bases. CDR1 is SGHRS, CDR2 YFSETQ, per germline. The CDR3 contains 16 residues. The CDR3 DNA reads TGCGCCAGCAGCTTGGCTCCGGGACAGGGGGTGTACGAGCAGTACTTC. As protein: CASSLAPGQGVYEQYF.

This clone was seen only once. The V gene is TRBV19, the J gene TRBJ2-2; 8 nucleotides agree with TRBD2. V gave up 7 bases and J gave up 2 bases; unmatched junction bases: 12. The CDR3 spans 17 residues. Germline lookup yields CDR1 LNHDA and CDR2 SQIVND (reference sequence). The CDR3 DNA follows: TGTGCCAGTACCCTCGGGATAGCGGGACCCAACACCGGGGAGCTGTTTTTT. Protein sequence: CASTLGIAGPNTGELFF.

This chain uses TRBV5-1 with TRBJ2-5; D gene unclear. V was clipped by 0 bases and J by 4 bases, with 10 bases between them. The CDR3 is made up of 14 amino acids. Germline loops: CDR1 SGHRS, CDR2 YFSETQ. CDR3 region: CASSLGSTPETQYF. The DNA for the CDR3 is TGCGCCAGCAGCTTGGGGAGTACCCCAGAGACCCAGTACTTC.

The CDR3: CASRSREGFGYEQYF. The CDR3, as DNA: TGTGCCAGCAGGTCCCGGGAGGGGTTTGGATACGAGCAGTACTTC. The gene calls are TRBV28 and TRBJ2-7, with TRBD2 identical over 8 bases. V trimming: 6 bases; J trimming: 4 bases; junction bases outside the gene matches: 11. The CDR3 totals 15 residues. The germline V gene has CDR1 MDHEN and CDR2 SYDVKM.

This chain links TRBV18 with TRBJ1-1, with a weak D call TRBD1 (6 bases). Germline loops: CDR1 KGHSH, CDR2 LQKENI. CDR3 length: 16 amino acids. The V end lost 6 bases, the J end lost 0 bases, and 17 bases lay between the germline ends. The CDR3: CASSDSLFTMNTEAFF. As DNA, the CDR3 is TGTGCCAGCTCGGACAGCTTATTTACTATGAACACTGAAGCTTTCTTT.

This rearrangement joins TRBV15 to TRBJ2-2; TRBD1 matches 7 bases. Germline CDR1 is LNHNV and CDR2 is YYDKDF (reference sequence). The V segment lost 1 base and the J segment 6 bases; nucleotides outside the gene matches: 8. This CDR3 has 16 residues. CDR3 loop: CATSRGGGYGAGELFF. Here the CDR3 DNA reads TGTGCCACCAGCAGAGGAGGGGGCTACGGAGCCGGGGAGCTGTTTTTT.

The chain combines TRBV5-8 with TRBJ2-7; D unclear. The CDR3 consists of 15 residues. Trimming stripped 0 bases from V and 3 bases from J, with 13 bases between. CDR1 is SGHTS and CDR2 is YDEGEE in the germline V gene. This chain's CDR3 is CASSLAAQSHYEQYF. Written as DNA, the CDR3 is TGTGCCAGCAGCTTGGCCGCACAGAGCCACTACGAGCAGTACTTC. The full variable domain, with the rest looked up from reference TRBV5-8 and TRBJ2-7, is EAGVTQSPTHLIKTRGQQATLRCSPISGHTSVYWYQQALGLGLQFLLWYDEGEERNRGNFPPRFSGRQFPNYSSELNVNALELEDSALYLCASSLAAQSHYEQYFGPGTRLTVT.

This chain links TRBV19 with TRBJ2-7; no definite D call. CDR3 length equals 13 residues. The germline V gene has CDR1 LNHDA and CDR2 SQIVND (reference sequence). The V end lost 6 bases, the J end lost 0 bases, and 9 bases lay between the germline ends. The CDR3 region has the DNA TGTGCCAGTAGAGGAGAAGTCTCCTACGAGCAGTACTTC. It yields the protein CASRGEVSYEQYF.

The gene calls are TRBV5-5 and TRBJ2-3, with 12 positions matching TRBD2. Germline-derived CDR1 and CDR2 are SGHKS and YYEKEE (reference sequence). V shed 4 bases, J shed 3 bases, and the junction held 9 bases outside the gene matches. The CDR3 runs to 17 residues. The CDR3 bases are TGTGCCAGCAGCCGCAGGACTAGCGGGATGGGGACAGATACGCAGTATTTT. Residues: CASSRRTSGMGTDTQYF.

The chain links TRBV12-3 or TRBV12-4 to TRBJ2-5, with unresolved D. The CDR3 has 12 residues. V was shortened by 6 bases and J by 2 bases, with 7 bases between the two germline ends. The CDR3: CASSAGQETQYF. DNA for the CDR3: TGTGCCAGCAGCGCCGGGCAAGAGACCCAGTACTTC.

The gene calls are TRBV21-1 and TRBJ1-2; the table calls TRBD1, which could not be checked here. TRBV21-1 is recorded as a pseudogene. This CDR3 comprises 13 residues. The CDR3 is CALDGDRVSGYTF. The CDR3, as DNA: TGTGCTTTGGATGGGGACAGGGTTAGTGGCTACACCTTC.

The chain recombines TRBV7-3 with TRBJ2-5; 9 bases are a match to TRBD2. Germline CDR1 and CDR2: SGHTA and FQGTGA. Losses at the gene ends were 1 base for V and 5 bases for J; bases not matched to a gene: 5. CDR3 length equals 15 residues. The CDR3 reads CASSLSGRVYETQYF. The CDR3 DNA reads TGTGCCAGCAGCTTAAGCGGGAGGGTCTACGAGACCCAGTACTTC.

CDR3 protein: CASSTTGRGTEAFF. As DNA, the CDR3 is TGTGCCAGCAGTACGACCGGGAGGGGGACTGAAGCTTTCTTT. The chain couples TRBV6-4 to TRBJ1-1; a possible D gene is TRBD1 (6 bases). CDR1 MRHNA and CDR2 SNTAGT come from the germline V gene. The ends were cut back, 5 bases at V and 5 bases at J, with 15 bases in the middle. The CDR3 extends over 14 amino acids.